This T cell receptor beta chain was documented in a study of blood T cells in healthy people across ages. Study-wide results and caveats: More naive CD4+ cells and higher diversity marked long-lived donors relative to aged donors.

Donors gave roughly 10 milliliters of peripheral blood apiece. On this clonotype: Its antigen is unknown.

Primed by a sample-barcoded 5' primer and a J-beta primer mix, a second PCR proceeded for about 6 to 12 cycles. A template-switch adaptor containing 12 random nucleotides labeled each cDNA molecule. TCRdb analysed the 5' RACE reads with MiXCR anew, one entry per CDR3 protein. The sample holds approximately 810,000 distinct CDR3 sequences, under 40% seen once. The CDR3 totals 15 residues. V lost 4 bases to trimming and J lost 0 bases, with 15 bases between them. Germline V CDR1 and CDR2: DFQATT, SNEGSKA (reference sequence). The specimen was blood. This sequence originates from a man younger than 35 in good health. V and J are TRBV20-1 and TRBJ1-2; TRBD1 might be the D (5 bases). For the CDR3, the DNA is TGCAGTGCTACCATGAACAGGCCGTCTAACTATGGCTACACCTTC. Amino acids: CSATMNRPSNYGYTF.